This T cell receptor beta chain was sequenced in a study of cytomegalovirus exposure and HLA in healthy donors. With 60 Vbeta and 13 Jbeta primers, the PCR was carried out. The assay was immunoSEQ multiplex PCR, and TCRdb's table has in-frame clones only and misses some. Of about 130,000 clones listed, more than 80% were seen once; the top ten hold 5.5% to 7%. The specimen sequenced was PBMCs. The sequence came from a woman in her thirties or forties in good health and CMV-seropositive.

CDR3 sequence: CASSPPGSQEAFF. CDR3 DNA sequence: TGTGCCAGCAGCCCCCCGGGGTCTCAAGAAGCTTTCTTT. This chain uses TRBV7-9 with TRBJ1-1; no reliable D call. There are 13 residues in the CDR3. Germline assignment: CDR1 SEHNR and CDR2 FQNEAQ (reference sequence). V was trimmed by 5 bases and J by 8 bases, leaving 15 bases between them.